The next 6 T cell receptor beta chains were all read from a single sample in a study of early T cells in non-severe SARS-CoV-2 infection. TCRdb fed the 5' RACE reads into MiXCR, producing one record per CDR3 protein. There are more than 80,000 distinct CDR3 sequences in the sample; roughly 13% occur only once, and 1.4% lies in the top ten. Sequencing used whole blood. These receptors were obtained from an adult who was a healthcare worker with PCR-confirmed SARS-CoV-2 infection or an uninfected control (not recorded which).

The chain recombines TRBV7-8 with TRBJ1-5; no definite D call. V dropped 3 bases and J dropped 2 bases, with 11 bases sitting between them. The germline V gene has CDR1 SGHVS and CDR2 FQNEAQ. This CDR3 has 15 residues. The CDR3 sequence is CASSFLREGNQPQHF. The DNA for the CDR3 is TGTGCCAGCAGCTTCTTGCGGGAGGGCAATCAGCCCCAGCATTTT.

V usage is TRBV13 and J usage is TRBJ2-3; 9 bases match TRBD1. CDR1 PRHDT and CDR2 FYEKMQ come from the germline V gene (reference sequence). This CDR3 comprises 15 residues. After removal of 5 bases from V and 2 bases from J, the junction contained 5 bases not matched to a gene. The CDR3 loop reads CASSPGQGLTDTQYF. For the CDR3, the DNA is TGTGCCAGCAGCCCGGGACAGGGACTCACAGATACGCAGTATTTT.

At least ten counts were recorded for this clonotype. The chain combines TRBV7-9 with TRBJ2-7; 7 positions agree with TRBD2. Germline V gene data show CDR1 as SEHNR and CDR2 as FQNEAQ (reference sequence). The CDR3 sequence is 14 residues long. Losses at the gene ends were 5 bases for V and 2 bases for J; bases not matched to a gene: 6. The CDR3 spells CASSEGGPPYEQYF. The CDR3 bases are TGTGCCAGCAGCGAGGGAGGGCCCCCCTACGAGCAGTACTTC.

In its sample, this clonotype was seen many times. DNA of the CDR3: TGTGCCAGCTACCCCGACAGTAGCACAGATACGCAGTATTTT. It is translated as CASYPDSSTDTQYF. The chain is built from TRBV2 and TRBJ2-3, with D possibly matching TRBD1 (5 bases). In germline, CDR1 is SNHLY, CDR2 FYNNEI. The CDR3 sequence is 14 residues long. Trimming removed 8 bases at V and 0 bases at J, with 12 bases between.

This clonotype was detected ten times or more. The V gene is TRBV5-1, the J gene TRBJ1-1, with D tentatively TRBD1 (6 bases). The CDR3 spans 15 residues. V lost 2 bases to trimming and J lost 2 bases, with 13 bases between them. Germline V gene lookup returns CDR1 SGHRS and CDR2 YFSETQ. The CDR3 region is CASSFTGMSNTEAFF. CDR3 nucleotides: TGCGCCAGCAGCTTCACAGGGATGTCAAACACTGAAGCTTTCTTT.

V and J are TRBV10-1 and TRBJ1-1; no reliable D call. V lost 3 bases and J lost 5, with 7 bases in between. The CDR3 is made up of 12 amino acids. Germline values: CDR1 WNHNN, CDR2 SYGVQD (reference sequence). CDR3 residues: CASSDPMTEAFF. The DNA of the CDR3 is TGCGCCAGCAGTGACCCGATGACTGAAGCTTTCTTT.